These 22 T cell receptor beta chains were all obtained from the same sample, sequenced in a study of T cells in localized non-small cell lung cancer. Assay used: immunoSEQ multiplex PCR; TCRdb lists only in-frame clones, some missing. The data show about 46,000 clones, about four fifths seen once. Material: peripheral blood mononuclear cells, obtained before any cancer treatment. The receptor source for this set is a man aged 40-75 years with stage III lung adenocarcinoma.

CDR3 loop: CASSRRGGDGYTF. CDR3 nucleotide sequence: TGTGCCAGCAGCAGGAGGGGGGGCGACGGCTACACCTTC. The V gene is TRBV7-9, the J gene TRBJ1-2, with D maybe TRBD1 (6 bases). The CDR3 runs to 13 residues. In germline, CDR1 is SEHNR, CDR2 FQNEAQ (reference sequence). V lost 5 bases to trimming and J lost 8 bases, with 15 bases between them.

The CDR3 DNA sequence: TGTGCCAGCAGTTACGGACAGGGGGTCTCCCCGTACTTC. This gives the protein CASSYGQGVSPYF. V usage is TRBV27 and J usage is TRBJ2-5, with 10 bases fitting TRBD1. There are 13 residues in the CDR3. Germline CDR1 and CDR2: MNHEY and SMNVEV (reference sequence). Unmatched junction bases numbered 9, after V lost 4 bases and J lost 13 bases.

The chain uses TRBV5-1 and TRBJ2-5; TRBD2 aligns across 8 bases. The CDR3 covers 16 residues. Germline CDR1 SGHRS, CDR2 YFSETQ. V shed 2 bases, J shed 2 bases, and the junction held 8 bases outside the gene matches. Here the CDR3 DNA reads TGCGCCAGCAGCTTTAGGAGCGGGGGCCCTCAAGAGACCCAGTACTTC. Protein sequence: CASSFRSGGPQETQYF.

The chain joins TRBV5-1 to TRBJ2-7, with no clear D. V was cut by 0 bases and J by 1 base, with 8 bases left in between. Germline V gene data show CDR1 as SGHRS and CDR2 as YFSETQ. This CDR3 is built from 14 residues. The CDR3 nucleotides read TGCGCCAGCAGCTTGGACCACCGTTCCTACGAGCAGTACTTC. Its translation: CASSLDHRSYEQYF.

This clone has a handful of counts. The V gene is TRBV29-1, the J gene TRBJ2-7, with D possibly being TRBD1 or TRBD2 (5 bases each). The V end lost 5 bases, the J end lost 3 bases, and 11 bases lay between the germline ends. CDR1 is SQVTM, CDR2 ANQGSEA, per germline. This CDR3 contains 12 residues. CDR3 region: CSVRDDNYEQYF. The CDR3 DNA follows: TGCAGCGTTCGGGACGATAACTACGAGCAGTACTTC.

The J gene is TRBJ2-1, the V gene TRBV6-1; 8 bases map to TRBD1. The trim removed 3 bases at V and 9 bases at J, leaving 7 bases unmatched. The V gene's germline CDR1 is MNHNS and CDR2 SASEGT. This CDR3 has 14 amino acids. This CDR3 reads CASSDRTGWSEQFF. CDR3 nucleotides: TGTGCCAGCAGTGATCGGACAGGGTGGAGTGAGCAGTTCTTC.

This clone appeared many times. The genes are TRBV11-2 and TRBJ2-7; 8 bases fit TRBD1. Germline CDR1 and CDR2: SGHAT and FQNNGV. The CDR3 runs 15 residues. The ends lost 0 bases at V and 3 bases at J; junction bases unmatched: 4. Here the CDR3 reads CASSLEPGQDYEQYF. CDR3 sequence (DNA): TGTGCCAGCAGCTTAGAACCGGGACAGGACTACGAGCAGTACTTC.

There are a few counts of this clone. The chain links TRBV7-3 to TRBJ2-6; D not certain. Per the germline V gene, CDR1 is SGHTA and CDR2 is FQGTGA. V shed 5 bases and J shed 0 bases, with 11 bases lying between them. CDR3 length equals 16 residues. This CDR3 reads CASSPPALSGANVLTF. The CDR3 nucleotides are TGTGCCAGCAGCCCACCGGCTCTCTCTGGGGCCAACGTCCTGACTTTC. Full variable domain (remainder filled in from reference TRBV7-3 and TRBJ2-6): GAGVSQTPSNKVTEKGKYVELRCDPISGHTALYWYRQSLGQGPEFLIYFQGTGAADDSGLPNDRFFAVRPEGSVSTLKIQRTERGDSAVYLCASSPPALSGANVLTFGAGSRLTVL.

The V gene is TRBV5-6, the J gene TRBJ1-1; 8 bases align to TRBD1. Germline CDR1 is SGHDT and CDR2 is YYEEEE. This CDR3 is built from 14 residues. Losses at the gene ends were 0 bases for V and 4 bases for J; bases not matched to a gene: 2. CDR3 in amino acids: CASSLAGGTTEAFF. The CDR3 DNA follows: TGTGCCAGCAGCTTGGCAGGGGGCACCACTGAAGCTTTCTTT.

V and J are TRBV27 and TRBJ1-4, with D tentatively TRBD1 (5 bases). CDR3 size: 15 residues. With 7 bases removed from V and 8 bases from J, the gap between germline ends came to 20 bases. Germline assignment: CDR1 MNHEY and CDR2 SMNVEV (reference sequence). CDR3 bases: TGTGCCAGCACAGCCGCCGGGACGGTTAAAGAAAAACTGTTTTTT. This gives the protein CASTAAGTVKEKLFF.

This rearrangement joins TRBV2 to TRBJ2-7; 9 nucleotides match TRBD1. The length of the CDR3 is 17 residues. Germline CDR1 reads SNHLY; CDR2 reads FYNNEI. Unmatched junction bases numbered 16, after V lost 8 bases and J lost 2 bases. CDR3 amino acids: CASCRGTGLGATYEQYF. CDR3 nucleotides: TGTGCCAGCTGTAGGGGGACAGGGTTAGGGGCGACCTACGAGCAGTACTTC.

The V call is TRBV12-5, the J call TRBJ2-7, with TRBD2 matching over 11 bases. J lost 3 bases, V lost 3 bases, and 4 bases had no gene match. Germline V CDR1 and CDR2: LGHNT, FRNRAP. The CDR3 extends over 15 amino acids. Written as DNA, the CDR3 is TGTGCTAGTGGTTTTATCACTAGCGGGAGCTACGAGCAGTACTTC. This sequence encodes CASGFITSGSYEQYF. Full variable domain (missing parts from reference TRBV12-5 and TRBJ2-7): DARVTQTPRHKVTEMGQEVTMRCQPILGHNTVFWYRQTMMQGLELLAYFRNRAPLDDSGMPKDRFSAEMPDATLATLKIQPSEPRDSAVYFCASGFITSGSYEQYFGPGTRLTVT.

V gene TRBV11-2 combines with J gene TRBJ2-3, with no clear D. Germline CDR1 reads SGHAT; CDR2 reads FQNNGV. Trimming left V 0 bases short and J 1 base short, with 5 bases between. The CDR3 length is 14 residues. For the CDR3, the DNA is TGTGCCAGCAGCTTAGAGGGCCGCACAGATACGCAGTATTTT. Translating it yields CASSLEGRTDTQYF.

The CDR3 protein is CASSSRLAGGQETQYF. Written as DNA, the CDR3 is TGTGCCAGCAGTTCAAGACTAGCGGGGGGGCAAGAGACCCAGTACTTC. The chain joins TRBV6-5 to TRBJ2-5; 14 bases align to TRBD2. CDR1 is MNHEY and CDR2 is SVGAGI in the germline V gene. V shed 4 bases and J 2 bases; nucleotides not matched to a gene: 3. The CDR3 runs to 16 residues.

This clone was seen just once. The genes are TRBV9 and TRBJ2-7, with D possibly matching TRBD2 (6 bases). The CDR3 extends over 15 amino acids. Looked up from germline, CDR1 is SGDLS and CDR2 is YYNGEE. Trimming shortened V by 2 bases and J by 4 bases, and 16 bases separated the two germline ends. The DNA for the CDR3 is TGTGCCAGCAGCGTTGGACATTTCGGAGGGTACGAGCAGTACTTC. This encodes CASSVGHFGGYEQYF. The full variable domain, rest sourced from reference TRBV9 and TRBJ2-7, is DSGVTQTPKHLITATGQRVTLRCSPRSGDLSVYWYQQSLDQGLQFLIQYYNGEERAKGNILERFSAQQFPDLHSELNLSSLELGDSALYFCASSVGHFGGYEQYFGPGTRLTVT.

This clone was detected once. This chain connects TRBV2 to TRBJ2-2, with TRBD1 as a possible D gene (5 bases). The CDR3 has 13 residues. CDR1 and CDR2 from the germline V gene are SNHLY and FYNNEI. Trimming stripped 5 bases from V and 7 bases from J, with 11 bases between. DNA for the CDR3: TGTGCCAGCAGTCCCAGGGTAGACGGGGAGCTGTTTTTT. Protein sequence: CASSPRVDGELFF.

This sequence joins TRBV5-1 and TRBJ1-1, with D unclear. The V gene lost 6 bases and the J gene lost 1 base, with 7 bases spanning the gap. CDR1 and CDR2 from the germline V gene are SGHRS and YFSETQ. The CDR3 is 12 residues long. The CDR3, as DNA: TGCGCCAGCACAGACGGGAACACTGAAGCTTTCTTT. Amino acids: CASTDGNTEAFF.

The V and J genes are TRBV7-8 and TRBJ2-7, with D maybe TRBD1 (6 bases). The CDR3 extends over 13 amino acids. V was trimmed by 5 bases and J by 2 bases, leaving 10 bases between them. Germline V gene data show CDR1 as SGHVS and CDR2 as FQNEAQ. DNA of the CDR3: TGTGCCAGCAGCATGGACAGAGCCTACGAGCAGTACTTC. It specifies CASSMDRAYEQYF. Full variable domain (remainder filled in from reference TRBV7-8 and TRBJ2-7): GAGVSQSPRYKVAKRGQDVALRCDPISGHVSLFWYQQALGQGPEFLTYFQNEAQLDKSGLPSDRFFAERPEGSVSTLKIQRTQQEDSAVYLCASSMDRAYEQYFGPGTRLTVT.

The gene calls are TRBV4-2 and TRBJ2-3, with 11 bases that match TRBD1. The V segment lost 1 base and the J segment 3 bases; nucleotides outside the gene matches: 12. The CDR3 has 19 amino acids. Germline assignment: CDR1 LGHNA and CDR2 YNFKEQ. CDR3: CASSQAGSLGTGGTDTQYF. The CDR3 DNA is TGTGCCAGCAGCCAAGCCGGGAGTTTAGGGACAGGGGGAACAGATACGCAGTATTTT.

The CDR3, as DNA: TGTGCCTGGAATCGGGTAGGGGGGCGAGATGGCTACACCTTC. Encoded protein: CAWNRVGGRDGYTF. The rearrangement joins TRBV30 to TRBJ1-2, with TRBD1 as a possible D gene (6 bases). This CDR3 contains 14 residues. CDR1 GTSNPN and CDR2 SVGIG come from the germline V gene (reference sequence). The ends were cut back, 4 bases at V and 6 bases at J, with 18 bases in the middle.

J is TRBJ2-1 and V is TRBV5-1, with no clear D. Germline V CDR1 and CDR2: SGHRS, YFSETQ. The CDR3 loop spans 14 amino acids. The V end lost 0 bases, the J end lost 4 bases, and 8 bases lay between the germline ends. CDR3 amino acids: CASSLEPPYNEQFF. The DNA of the CDR3 is TGCGCCAGCAGCTTGGAACCGCCTTACAATGAGCAGTTCTTC.

This clone was recorded only once. The chain combines TRBV6-5 with TRBJ2-2; TRBD1 agrees at 9 bases. The CDR3 has 16 residues. Germline-derived CDR1 and CDR2 are MNHEY and SVGAGI. V trimming: 2 bases; J trimming: 7 bases; junction bases outside the gene matches: 8. CDR3 sequence: CASSYARRTGVGELFF. CDR3 nucleotide sequence: TGTGCCAGCAGTTACGCACGAAGGACAGGGGTCGGGGAGCTGTTTTTT.